This T cell receptor (beta chain) was found in a study of OX40 agonist ivuxolimab in advanced cancers. Study in general: Patients were dosed intravenously with ivuxolimab at 0.01 to 10 mg/kg every 2 weeks. The diagnoses of dose-escalation patients were hepatocellular carcinoma, melanoma, renal cell or head and neck cancer. The study, taken as a whole, reports: The study observed clonal expansion of CD4+ and CD8+ blood T cells by week 6 at 0.1 to 3.0 mg/kg.

Germline V gives CDR1 SGHRS, CDR2 YFSETQ. Trimming removed 2 bases from V and 0 bases from J; junction bases left unmatched: 7. This CDR3 comprises 18 residues. Turning to this clone: Its antigen is as yet unknown.

The repertoire was sequenced with immunoSEQ multiplex PCR; TCRdb's copy has only in-frame clones and lacks some. The table shows 90,000 to 120,000 clones, with 75% to 95% occurring only once. V is TRBV5-1 and J is TRBJ2-7, with 14 bases matching TRBD2. This TCR was recovered from an adult with an advanced solid tumor such as melanoma, head and neck, liver or kidney cancer. Sequenced material: CD4+ or CD8+ T cells sorted from blood, taken in a trial of the OX40 agonist ivuxolimab. CDR3 coding DNA: TGCGCCAGCAGCTTCATGACTAGCGGGAGGGCCTCCTCCTACGAGCAGTACTTC. Its protein product is CASSFMTSGRASSYEQYF.